The present T cell receptor beta chain was sequenced within a study of T cells after yellow fever vaccination. Germline CDR1 is SGHAT and CDR2 is FQNNGV. The V gene end was trimmed by 1 base and the J gene end by 10 bases; junction bases not matched to a gene: 7. The CDR3 is 15 amino acids. TCRdb re-called the 5' RACE reads through MiXCR, storing one row per CDR3 protein. The data show about 170,000 distinct CDR3 sequences, 8% to 13% seen once. The sequence was obtained from a man aged 18 to 30 who received the YFV17D yellow fever vaccine. The chain employs TRBV11-2 and TRBJ2-1, with TRBD2 matching over 10 bases. Source: CD8+ T cells sorted from PBMCs, taken 15 days after the yellow fever booster vaccination. This CDR3 reads CASSLASGGRREQFF. CDR3 in DNA: TGTGCCAGCAGCTTAGCTAGCGGGGGCCGCAGGGAGCAGTTCTTC.